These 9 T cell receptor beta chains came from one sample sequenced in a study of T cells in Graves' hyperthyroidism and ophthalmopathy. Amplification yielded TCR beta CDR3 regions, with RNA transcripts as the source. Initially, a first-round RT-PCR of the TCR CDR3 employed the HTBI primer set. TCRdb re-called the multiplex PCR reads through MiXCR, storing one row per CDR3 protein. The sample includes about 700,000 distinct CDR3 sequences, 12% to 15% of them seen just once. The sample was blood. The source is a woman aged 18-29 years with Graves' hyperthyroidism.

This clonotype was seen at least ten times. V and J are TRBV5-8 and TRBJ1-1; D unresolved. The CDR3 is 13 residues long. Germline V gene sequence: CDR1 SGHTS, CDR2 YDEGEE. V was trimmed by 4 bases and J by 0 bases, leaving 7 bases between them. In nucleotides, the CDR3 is TGTGCCAGCAGCCGATTCTTGAACACTGAAGCTTTCTTT. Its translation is CASSRFLNTEAFF.

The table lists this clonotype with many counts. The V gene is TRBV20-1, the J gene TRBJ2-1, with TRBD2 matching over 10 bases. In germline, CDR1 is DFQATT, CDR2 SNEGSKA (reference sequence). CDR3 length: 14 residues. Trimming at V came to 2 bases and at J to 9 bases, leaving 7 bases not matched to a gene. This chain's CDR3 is CSARLAGALSEQFF. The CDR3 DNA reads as TGCAGTGCTAGACTAGCGGGAGCTTTGAGTGAGCAGTTCTTC.

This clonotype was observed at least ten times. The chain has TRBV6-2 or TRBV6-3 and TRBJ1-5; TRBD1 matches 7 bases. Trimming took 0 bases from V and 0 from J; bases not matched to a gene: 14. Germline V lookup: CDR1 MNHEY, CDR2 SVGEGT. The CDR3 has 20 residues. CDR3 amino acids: CASSYSTRQGVPYSNQPQHF. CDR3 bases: TGTGCCAGCAGTTACTCGACCCGGCAGGGGGTCCCGTATAGCAATCAGCCCCAGCATTTT.

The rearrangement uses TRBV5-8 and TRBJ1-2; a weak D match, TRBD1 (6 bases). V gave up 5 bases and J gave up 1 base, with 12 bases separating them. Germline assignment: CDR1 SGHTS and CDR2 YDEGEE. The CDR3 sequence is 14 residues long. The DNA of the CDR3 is TGTGCCAGCAGGGCGGGACACTTTAACTATGGCTACACCTTC. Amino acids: CASRAGHFNYGYTF.

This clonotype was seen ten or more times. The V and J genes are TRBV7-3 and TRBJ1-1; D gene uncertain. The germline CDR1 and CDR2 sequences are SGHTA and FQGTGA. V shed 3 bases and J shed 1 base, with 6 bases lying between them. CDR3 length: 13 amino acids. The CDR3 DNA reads TGTGCCAGCAGCTTGGGCTGGAACACTGAAGCTTTCTTT. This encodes CASSLGWNTEAFF.

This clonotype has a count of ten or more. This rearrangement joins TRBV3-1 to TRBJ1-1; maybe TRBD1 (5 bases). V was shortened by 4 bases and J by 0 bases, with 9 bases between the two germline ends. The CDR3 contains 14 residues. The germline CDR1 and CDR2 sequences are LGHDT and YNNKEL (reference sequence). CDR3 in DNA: TGTGCCAGCAGCCGCCGACAGTTGAACACTGAAGCTTTCTTT. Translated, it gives CASSRRQLNTEAFF.

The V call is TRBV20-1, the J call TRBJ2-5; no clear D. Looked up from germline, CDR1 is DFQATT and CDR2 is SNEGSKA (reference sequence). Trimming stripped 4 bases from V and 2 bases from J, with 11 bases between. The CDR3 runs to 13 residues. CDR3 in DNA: TGCAGTGCTATACAACGGGCGCAAGAGACCCAGTACTTC. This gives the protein CSAIQRAQETQYF.

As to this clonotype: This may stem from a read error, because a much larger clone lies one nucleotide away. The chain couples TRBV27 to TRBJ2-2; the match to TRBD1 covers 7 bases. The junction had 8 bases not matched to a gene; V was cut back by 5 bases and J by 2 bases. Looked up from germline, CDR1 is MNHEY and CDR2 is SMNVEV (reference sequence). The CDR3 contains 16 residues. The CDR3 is CASSDPRQGNTGELFF. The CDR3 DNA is TGTGCCAGCAGTGACCCGAGACAGGGCAACACCGGGGAGCTGTTTTTT.

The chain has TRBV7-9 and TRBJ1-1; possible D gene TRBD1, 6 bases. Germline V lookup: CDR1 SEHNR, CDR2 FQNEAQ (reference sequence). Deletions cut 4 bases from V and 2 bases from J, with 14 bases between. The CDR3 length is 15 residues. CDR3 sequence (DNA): TGTGCCAGCAGCTCGAAAGGACAGCTAAACACTGAAGCTTTCTTT. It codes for CASSSKGQLNTEAFF.